The 32 T cell receptor beta chains given below trace back to one sample, sequenced in a study of blood T cell repertoires in COVID-19. Using immunoSEQ multiplex PCR, the repertoire was profiled, and TCRdb retains in-frame clones only, with some absent. This sample carries some 140,000 clones, approximately 84% of them seen once, and the ten largest clones take roughly a sixth. The sequenced sample consisted of peripheral blood. These receptors all stem from a woman of 80 years or more with acute or convalescent COVID-19.

This chain connects TRBV11-3 to TRBJ2-7; 14 bases agree with TRBD2. The V gene's germline CDR1 is SGHNT and CDR2 YENEEA. This CDR3 has 15 amino acids. J gave up 5 bases and V 5 bases, and 5 bases lay outside the gene matches. The CDR3 spells CASSLGTSGRHEQYF. CDR3 in DNA: TGTGCCAGCAGCCTCGGGACTAGCGGGAGACACGAGCAGTACTTC.

The chain recombines TRBV2 with TRBJ2-2; the D gene is possibly TRBD1 (5 bases). The germline CDR1 and CDR2 sequences are SNHLY and FYNNEI. Trimming left V 5 bases short and J 0 bases short, with 10 bases between. The CDR3 is 15 residues long. CDR3 bases: TGTGCCAGCAGTAGCCAGGGTACGAACACCGGGGAGCTGTTTTTT. Its protein is CASSSQGTNTGELFF.

The rearrangement links TRBV19 to TRBJ2-1, with a weak D call TRBD2 (6 bases). Trimming took off 1 base at V and 4 bases at J, with 20 bases between the two ends. In germline, CDR1 is LNHDA, CDR2 SQIVND (reference sequence). The CDR3 totals 18 residues. In nucleotides, the CDR3 is TGTGCCAGTAGTATAGCGAGCGGGCAAACCCGTAGGTACAATGAGCAGTTCTTC. Protein sequence: CASSIASGQTRRYNEQFF.

This clone was seen a few times. The rearrangement uses TRBV5-1 and TRBJ2-3; 8 bases agree with TRBD2. In germline, CDR1 is SGHRS, CDR2 YFSETQ. This CDR3 region has 18 residues. The trim removed 1 base at V and 6 bases at J, leaving 16 bases unmatched. The CDR3 region is CASSLLGLQVAGPDTQYF. The CDR3 nucleotides are TGCGCCAGCAGCTTGTTAGGGTTACAGGTAGCGGGGCCGGATACGCAGTATTTT.

V gene TRBV7-2 combines with J gene TRBJ2-7; 9 bases are shared with TRBD1. CDR3 length equals 15 residues. V lost 7 bases to trimming and J lost 4 bases; unmatched junction nucleotides: 11. Germline CDR1 SGHTA, CDR2 FQGNSA. CDR3 amino acids: CASNEGGTGLYEQYF. The CDR3 DNA follows: TGTGCCAGCAACGAGGGAGGGACAGGGTTATACGAGCAGTACTTC.

The gene calls are TRBV4-1 and TRBJ2-5; D might be TRBD1 (5 bases). Trimming removed 1 base from V and 7 bases from J, with 10 bases in between. Germline CDR1 reads MGHRA; CDR2 reads YSYEKL. The CDR3 has 13 amino acids. In DNA form, the CDR3 reads TGCGCCAGCAGCCAAGTTACAAGGGGGACCCAGTACTTC. It specifies CASSQVTRGTQYF.

The CDR3, as DNA: TGTGCCAGCAGCCATGCGGCTAATTCCTACGAGCAGTACTTC. As protein: CASSHAANSYEQYF. The V and J genes are TRBV6-2 or TRBV6-3 and TRBJ2-7; D remains unclear. CDR3 length equals 14 residues. Per the germline V gene, CDR1 is MNHEY and CDR2 is SVGEGT. Trimming removed 6 bases at V and 1 base at J, with 13 bases between.

This clone was seen at least ten times. The V gene is TRBV18, the J gene TRBJ1-2; TRBD1 matches 10 bases. The germline gives CDR1 KGHSH, CDR2 LQKENI. Trimming removed 10 bases from V and 5 bases from J; junction bases left unmatched: 10. There are 14 residues in the CDR3. This chain's CDR3 is CATPFGTGEYGYTF. DNA of the CDR3: TGTGCCACCCCTTTTGGGACAGGGGAATATGGCTACACCTTC.

CDR3: CASRPSGTATYEQYF. The CDR3 DNA reads TGTGCCAGTAGACCCTCCGGGACAGCTACCTACGAGCAGTACTTC. This chain uses TRBV19 with TRBJ2-7, with TRBD1 matching 7 bases. The ends lost 6 bases at V and 2 bases at J; junction bases unmatched: 10. Germline CDR1 is LNHDA and CDR2 is SQIVND (reference sequence). The CDR3 is 15 residues long.

This clone came up once. This CDR3 is CAWSGTDTYNEQFF. In DNA, the CDR3 is TGTGCCTGGAGTGGGACAGACACCTACAATGAGCAGTTCTTC. The V gene is TRBV30, the J gene TRBJ2-1; D is possibly TRBD1 (6 bases). The CDR3 is 14 amino acids. In germline, CDR1 is GTSNPN, CDR2 SVGIG (reference sequence). V lost 1 base to trimming and J lost 2 bases, with 9 bases between them.

In this sample, this clone turned up once. The genes are TRBV6-2 or TRBV6-3 and TRBJ1-6; no clear D. Germline V gene data show CDR1 as MNHEY and CDR2 as SVGEGT. V gave up 2 bases and J gave up 8 bases, with 13 bases separating them. The CDR3 is 15 residues long. Here the CDR3 reads CASSYSGGLDSPLHF. The CDR3 DNA is TGTGCCAGCAGTTACAGCGGAGGGTTGGATTCACCCCTCCACTTT.

This clone has only one observation. The gene calls are TRBV23-1 and TRBJ2-5, with TRBD1 identical over 12 bases. TRBV23-1 is designated an ORF whose function remains uncertain. CDR3 length equals 14 residues. V gave up 6 bases and J gave up 4 bases; unmatched junction bases: 3. Written as DNA, the CDR3 is TGCGCCAGCAGACGGGACAGGGGGCGAGAGACCCAGTACTTC. It yields the protein CASRRDRGRETQYF.

The rearrangement joins TRBV4-3 to TRBJ1-4, with TRBD1 matching over 8 bases. Per the germline V gene, CDR1 is LGHNA and CDR2 is YSLEER. The CDR3 is 20 residues long. Trimming at V came to 3 bases and at J to 7 bases, leaving 22 bases not matched to a gene. In nucleotides, the CDR3 is TGCGCCAGCAGCCATCCCTCAGACAGGGGAGGGTACTTCGGGGGTGAAAAACTGTTTTTT. Protein product: CASSHPSDRGGYFGGEKLFF.

V gene TRBV7-6 combines with J gene TRBJ2-1; weak D call: TRBD2 (5 bases). The germline gives CDR1 SGHVS, CDR2 FNYEAQ. CDR3 length equals 17 residues. Trimming left V 5 bases short and J 0 bases short, with 17 bases between. The CDR3 bases are TGTGCCAGCAGCCGTACCATAGGTGGGAGCTCCTACAATGAGCAGTTCTTC. It encodes CASSRTIGGSSYNEQFF.

The genes are TRBV2 and TRBJ1-5; TRBD1 aligns across 12 bases. Germline CDR1 is SNHLY and CDR2 is FYNNEI. Unmatched junction bases numbered 6, after V lost 8 bases and J lost 7 bases. This CDR3 has 14 amino acids. CDR3 sequence reads: CASAGTGGAQPQHF. The CDR3 DNA is TGTGCCAGCGCCGGGACAGGGGGCGCGCAGCCCCAGCATTTT.

The chain uses TRBV5-5 and TRBJ1-2; D is possibly TRBD1 (6 bases). The germline V gene encodes CDR1 SGHKS and CDR2 YYEKEE (reference sequence). Trimming cost V 1 base and J 3 bases, with 13 bases left between them. The CDR3 sequence is 15 residues long. The chain's CDR3 is CASSLSGGPYYGYTF. In nucleotides, the CDR3 is TGTGCCAGCAGCTTGTCGGGGGGCCCCTACTATGGCTACACCTTC.

The genes are TRBV30 and TRBJ1-5, with unresolved D. Between the trimmed V and J ends, which lost 2 bases and 0 bases, there was a span of 5 bases. Germline assignment: CDR1 GTSNPN and CDR2 SVGIG (reference sequence). This CDR3 contains 13 residues. The CDR3 DNA reads TGTGCCTGGAGTCACAGTAGCAATCAGCCCCAGCATTTT. Translated, it gives CAWSHSSNQPQHF.

The genes are TRBV18 and TRBJ2-1, with D perhaps TRBD1 (7 bases). V dropped 1 base and J dropped 12 bases, with 16 bases sitting between them. Germline loops: CDR1 KGHSH, CDR2 LQKENI. This CDR3 region has 14 residues. This CDR3 reads CASSPLQEGAGQFF. The CDR3, as DNA: TGTGCCAGCTCACCACTTCAGGAGGGGGCCGGGCAGTTCTTC.

CDR3 protein: CASSLRGFGELFF. The CDR3, as DNA: TGTGCCAGCAGTCTGAGGGGGTTTGGGGAGCTGTTTTTT. The chain carries TRBV27 and TRBJ2-2, with a tentative D call TRBD1 (6 bases). V was trimmed by 5 bases and J by 8 bases, leaving 12 bases between them. The CDR3 sequence is 13 residues long. Germline CDR1 and CDR2: MNHEY and SMNVEV (reference sequence).

The chain employs TRBV11-2 and TRBJ1-2; TRBD1 might be the D (6 bases). CDR3 length: 13 residues. The germline CDR1 and CDR2 sequences are SGHAT and FQNNGV. Trimming pared 5 bases from V and 7 bases from J, leaving 14 bases between. In DNA, the CDR3 is TGTGCCAGCAGCCAGACAGGATTGGGTGGCTACACCTTC. Translating gives CASSQTGLGGYTF.

The chain recombines TRBV5-1 with TRBJ1-1, with TRBD1 identical over 9 bases. The CDR3 is 20 amino acids. The J segment lost 1 base and the V segment lost 1 base, leaving 17 bases of the junction unmatched. Germline values: CDR1 SGHRS, CDR2 YFSETQ. The CDR3 DNA reads as TGCGCCAGCAGCTTGACGGGTTGGGGACAGGGCAAAGTACAGAACACTGAAGCTTTCTTT. Translating it yields CASSLTGWGQGKVQNTEAFF. Looking up the rest from reference TRBV5-1 and TRBJ1-1 gives the full variable domain: KAGVTQTPRYLIKTRGQQVTLSCSPISGHRSVSWYQQTPGQGLQFLFEYFSETQRNKGNFPGRFSGRQFSNSRSEMNVSTLELGDSALYLCASSLTGWGQGKVQNTEAFFGQGTRLTVV.

This chain links TRBV5-1 with TRBJ1-6; 7 bases are shared with TRBD1. The CDR3 contains 16 residues. Germline lookup yields CDR1 SGHRS and CDR2 YFSETQ. Germline trimming cut 0 bases from V and 9 bases from J; bases unmatched to any gene: 9. The CDR3 loop reads CASSLAPDRRVSPLHF. CDR3 in DNA: TGCGCCAGCAGCTTGGCACCGGACAGGAGGGTTTCACCCCTCCACTTT.

V and J are TRBV19 and TRBJ2-4; TRBD1 agrees at 9 bases. Germline trimming cut 3 bases from V and 8 bases from J; bases unmatched to any gene: 8. Looked up from germline, CDR1 is LNHDA and CDR2 is SQIVND (reference sequence). The length of the CDR3 is 15 residues. CDR3 DNA sequence: TGTGCCAGTAGTATTGGGGGACAGGGTCGATACATTCAGTACTTC. The encoded protein is CASSIGGQGRYIQYF.

The chain is built from TRBV5-4 and TRBJ2-5; D may be TRBD1 (5 bases). Germline V gene data show CDR1 as SGHNT and CDR2 as YYREEE (reference sequence). The CDR3 consists of 13 residues. The V end lost 1 base, the J end lost 6 bases, and 10 bases lay between the germline ends. The CDR3 DNA reads as TGTGCCAGCAGCTTGACAGGTTCTCAGACCCAGTACTTC. It encodes CASSLTGSQTQYF.

In this sample, this clone turned up a few times. This chain links TRBV4-1 with TRBJ1-5; the D is unclear. Germline V lookup: CDR1 MGHRA, CDR2 YSYEKL. V lost 6 bases to trimming and J lost 7 bases, with 13 bases between them. CDR3 length: 13 amino acids. CDR3 amino acids: CASSLPGNQPQHF. CDR3 DNA sequence: TGCGCCAGCAGTCTCCCGGGGAACCAGCCCCAGCATTTT.

This chain uses TRBV5-1 with TRBJ2-3; 9 bases are shared with TRBD2. The germline V gene has CDR1 SGHRS and CDR2 YFSETQ. The CDR3 covers 16 residues. Germline trimming cut 2 bases from V and 4 bases from J; bases unmatched to any gene: 8. The CDR3 DNA is TGCGCCAGCAGCTTATTTAGCGGGGGCGGACCAGATACGCAGTATTTT. Amino acid sequence: CASSLFSGGGPDTQYF. The full variable domain, rest sourced from reference TRBV5-1 and TRBJ2-3, is KAGVTQTPRYLIKTRGQQVTLSCSPISGHRSVSWYQQTPGQGLQFLFEYFSETQRNKGNFPGRFSGRQFSNSRSEMNVSTLELGDSALYLCASSLFSGGGPDTQYFGPGTRLTVL.

In DNA, the CDR3 is TGTGCCGCCAAGGGACAAAATTACAATGAGCAGTTCTTC. Translating gives CAAKGQNYNEQFF. The V and J genes are TRBV2 and TRBJ2-1; D possibly corresponds to TRBD1 (6 bases). The ends were cut back, 11 bases at V and 4 bases at J, with 15 bases in the middle. The CDR3 loop spans 13 amino acids. Looked up from germline, CDR1 is SNHLY and CDR2 is FYNNEI.

This rearrangement joins TRBV19 to TRBJ2-7; 12 bases fit TRBD2. V lost 5 bases to trimming and J lost 6 bases; unmatched junction nucleotides: 8. The CDR3 runs 15 residues. CDR1 is LNHDA, CDR2 SQIVND, per germline (reference sequence). CDR3 DNA: TGTGCCAGTAGTCCACGACTAGCGGGAGTCAGCGAGCAGTACTTC. Its translation is CASSPRLAGVSEQYF.

The rearrangement joins TRBV7-6 to TRBJ1-6, with D perhaps TRBD1 (6 bases). Germline-derived CDR1 and CDR2 are SGHVS and FNYEAQ. The length of the CDR3 is 14 residues. V was clipped by 4 bases and J by 6 bases, with 10 bases between them. The CDR3 region has the DNA TGTGCCAGCAGCTACAGGGAGGGTAATTCACCCCTCCACTTT. Translated, it gives CASSYREGNSPLHF.

The chain carries TRBV5-4 and TRBJ2-1; 11 positions agree with TRBD2. The CDR3 has 15 amino acids. The V segment lost 4 bases and the J segment 3 bases; nucleotides outside the gene matches: 3. Germline V gene sequence: CDR1 SGHNT, CDR2 YYREEE (reference sequence). The CDR3 reads CASSKGTSGYNEQFF. The CDR3 DNA follows: TGTGCCAGCAGCAAAGGGACTAGCGGCTACAATGAGCAGTTCTTC.

The count of this clone is one. V is TRBV7-2 and J is TRBJ2-7, with a weak D call TRBD1 (6 bases). Trimming shortened V by 3 bases and J by 2 bases, and 8 bases separated the two germline ends. Looked up from germline, CDR1 is SGHTA and CDR2 is FQGNSA. The CDR3 runs to 13 residues. The CDR3 sequence: CASSFRGTYEQYF. CDR3 bases: TGTGCCAGCAGCTTCAGGGGTACCTACGAGCAGTACTTC.

This CDR3 is CASSQDGSAGLSLGTQYF. DNA of the CDR3: TGCGCCAGCAGCCAAGATGGGTCAGCGGGGTTGTCTTTAGGGACCCAGTACTTC. The chain joins TRBV4-1 to TRBJ2-5; 7 positions agree with TRBD2. Germline assignment: CDR1 MGHRA and CDR2 YSYEKL. Trimming at V came to 0 bases and at J to 7 bases, leaving 17 bases not matched to a gene. This CDR3 comprises 18 residues.